The 4 T cell receptor beta chains reported below all come from one sample, sequenced in a study of cytomegalovirus exposure and HLA in healthy donors. PCR primers comprised 60 Vbeta and 13 Jbeta primers. Profiling relied on immunoSEQ multiplex PCR, and the TCRdb table lists in-frame clones only, not all of them. The data contain some 130,000 clones, about 85% of them singletons. What was sequenced was PBMCs. The receptors were sampled from a boy aged 10-17 years in good health and CMV-seronegative.

The chain employs TRBV4-1 and TRBJ2-7; perhaps TRBD1 as D (6 bases). The germline V and J ends were trimmed by 3 bases and 0 bases, with 15 bases remaining between them. Germline lookup yields CDR1 MGHRA and CDR2 YSYEKL. The CDR3 has 16 amino acids. The CDR3 loop is CASSQVTGSISYEQYF. CDR3 bases: TGCGCCAGCAGCCAGGTTACAGGGTCGATCTCCTACGAGCAGTACTTC.

The chain couples TRBV7-2 to TRBJ2-1; perhaps TRBD2 as D (6 bases). V lost 1 base and J lost 0, with 13 bases in between. The CDR3 totals 17 residues. In germline, CDR1 is SGHTA, CDR2 FQGNSA. The chain's CDR3 is CASSLGFARGSYNEQFF. The CDR3 DNA is TGTGCCAGCAGCTTAGGATTTGCGCGGGGCTCCTACAATGAGCAGTTCTTC.

This chain uses TRBV4-2 with TRBJ2-5; a possible D gene is TRBD2 (6 bases). Germline values: CDR1 LGHNA, CDR2 YNFKEQ. The CDR3 runs 17 residues. Trimming stripped 0 bases from V and 3 bases from J, with 17 bases between. This CDR3 reads CASSQDGSTWGEETQYF. The CDR3 coding sequence is TGTGCCAGCAGCCAAGATGGGTCAACTTGGGGGGAAGAGACCCAGTACTTC.

The chain uses TRBV5-6 and TRBJ1-3; tentatively, D is TRBD1 (5 bases). V shed 0 bases and J shed 3 bases, with 10 bases lying between them. Germline assignment: CDR1 SGHDT and CDR2 YYEEEE. The length of the CDR3 is 15 residues. CDR3 sequence reads: CASSLGRVVGNTIYF. CDR3 nucleotide sequence: TGTGCCAGCAGCTTGGGCAGGGTTGTTGGAAACACCATATATTTT.